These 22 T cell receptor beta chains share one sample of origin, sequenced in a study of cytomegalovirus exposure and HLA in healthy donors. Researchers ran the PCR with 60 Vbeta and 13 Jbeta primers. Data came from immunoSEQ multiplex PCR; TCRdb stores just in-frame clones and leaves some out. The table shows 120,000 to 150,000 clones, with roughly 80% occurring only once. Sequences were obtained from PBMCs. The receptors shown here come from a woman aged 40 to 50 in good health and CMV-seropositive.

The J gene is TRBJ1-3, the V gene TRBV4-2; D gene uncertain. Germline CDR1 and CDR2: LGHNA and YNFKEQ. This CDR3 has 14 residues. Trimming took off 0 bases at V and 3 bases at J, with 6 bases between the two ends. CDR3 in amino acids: CASSQDGVGNTIYF. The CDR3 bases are TGTGCCAGCAGCCAAGACGGGGTTGGAAACACCATATATTTT.

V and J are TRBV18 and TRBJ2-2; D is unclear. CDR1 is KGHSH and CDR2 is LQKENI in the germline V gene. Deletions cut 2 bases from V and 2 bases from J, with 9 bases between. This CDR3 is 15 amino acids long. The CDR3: CASSPSGPNTGELFF. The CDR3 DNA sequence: TGTGCCAGCTCACCATCGGGTCCTAACACCGGGGAGCTGTTTTTT.

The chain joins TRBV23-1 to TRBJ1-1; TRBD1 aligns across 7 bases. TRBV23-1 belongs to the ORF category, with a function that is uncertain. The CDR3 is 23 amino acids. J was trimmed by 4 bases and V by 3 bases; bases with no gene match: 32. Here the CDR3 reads CASSQSSSGTVTGGANGATEAFF. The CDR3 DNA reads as TGCGCCAGCAGTCAGTCCTCGTCCGGGACAGTAACAGGAGGGGCTAATGGGGCCACTGAAGCTTTCTTT.

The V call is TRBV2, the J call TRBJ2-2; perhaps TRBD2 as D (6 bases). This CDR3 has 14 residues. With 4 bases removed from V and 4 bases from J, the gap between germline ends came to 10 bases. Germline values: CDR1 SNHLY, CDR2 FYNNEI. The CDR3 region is CASSGDLGTGELFF. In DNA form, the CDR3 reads TGTGCCAGCAGTGGGGACTTGGGCACCGGGGAGCTGTTTTTT.

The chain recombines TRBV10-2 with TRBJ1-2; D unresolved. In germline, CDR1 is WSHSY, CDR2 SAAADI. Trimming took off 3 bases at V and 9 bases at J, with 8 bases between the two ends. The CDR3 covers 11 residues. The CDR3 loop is CASSDLVRYTF. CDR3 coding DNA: TGCGCCAGCAGTGATTTAGTTCGCTACACCTTC.

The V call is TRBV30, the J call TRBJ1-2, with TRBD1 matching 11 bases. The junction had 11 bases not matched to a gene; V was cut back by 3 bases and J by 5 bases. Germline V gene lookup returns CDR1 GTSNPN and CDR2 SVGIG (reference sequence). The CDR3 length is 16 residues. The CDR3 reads CAWRAPGQGGRYGYTF. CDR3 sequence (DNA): TGTGCCTGGAGGGCCCCGGGACAGGGGGGTCGGTATGGCTACACCTTC.

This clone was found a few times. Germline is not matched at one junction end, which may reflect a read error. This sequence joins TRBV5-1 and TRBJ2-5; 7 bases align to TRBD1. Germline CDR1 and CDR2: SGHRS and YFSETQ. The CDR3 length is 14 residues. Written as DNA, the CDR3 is TGTGCCAGCAGCGTAGGGACAGTACGAGAGACCCAGTACTTC. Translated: CASSVGTVRETQYF.

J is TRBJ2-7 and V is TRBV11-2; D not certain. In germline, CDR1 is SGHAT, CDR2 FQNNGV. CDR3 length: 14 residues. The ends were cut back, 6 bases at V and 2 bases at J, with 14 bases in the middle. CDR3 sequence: CASSPAAPTYEQYF. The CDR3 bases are TGTGCCAGCAGTCCCGCGGCGCCCACCTACGAGCAGTACTTC.

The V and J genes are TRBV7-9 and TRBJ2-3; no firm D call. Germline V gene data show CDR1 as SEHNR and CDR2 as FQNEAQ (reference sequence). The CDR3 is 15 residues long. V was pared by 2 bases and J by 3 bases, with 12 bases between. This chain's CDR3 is CASSLLANGTDTQYF. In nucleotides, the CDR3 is TGTGCCAGCAGCTTACTGGCTAACGGGACAGATACGCAGTATTTT.

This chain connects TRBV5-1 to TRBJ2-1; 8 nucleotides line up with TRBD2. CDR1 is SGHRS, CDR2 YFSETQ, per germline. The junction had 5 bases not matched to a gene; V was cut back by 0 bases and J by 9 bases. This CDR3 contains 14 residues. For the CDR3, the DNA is TGCGCCAGCAGCTTGGTTAGCGGGGAGTCTGAGCAGTTCTTC. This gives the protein CASSLVSGESEQFF.

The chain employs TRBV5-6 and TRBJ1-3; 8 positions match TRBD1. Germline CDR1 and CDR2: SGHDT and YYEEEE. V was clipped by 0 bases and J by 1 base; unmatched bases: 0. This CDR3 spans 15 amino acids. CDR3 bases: TGTGCCAGCAGCTTGGGGACAGGGTCTGGAAACACCATATATTTT. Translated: CASSLGTGSGNTIYF. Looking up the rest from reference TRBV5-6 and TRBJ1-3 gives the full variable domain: DAGVTQSPTHLIKTRGQQVTLRCSPKSGHDTVSWYQQALGQGPQFIFQYYEEEERQRGNFPDRFSGHQFPNYSSELNVNALLLGDSALYLCASSLGTGSGNTIYFGEGSWLTVV.

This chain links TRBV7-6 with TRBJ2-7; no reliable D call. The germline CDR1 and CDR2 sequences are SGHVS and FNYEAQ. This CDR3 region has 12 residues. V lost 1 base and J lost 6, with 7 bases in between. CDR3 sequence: CASSLGGVEQYF. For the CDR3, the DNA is TGTGCCAGCAGCTTAGGAGGCGTCGAGCAGTACTTC.

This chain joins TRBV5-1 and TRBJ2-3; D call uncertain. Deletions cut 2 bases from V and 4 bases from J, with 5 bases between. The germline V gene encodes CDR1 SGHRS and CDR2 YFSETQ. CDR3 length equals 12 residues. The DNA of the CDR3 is TGCGCCAGCAGCTTTCTTTCAGATACGCAGTATTTT. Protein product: CASSFLSDTQYF.

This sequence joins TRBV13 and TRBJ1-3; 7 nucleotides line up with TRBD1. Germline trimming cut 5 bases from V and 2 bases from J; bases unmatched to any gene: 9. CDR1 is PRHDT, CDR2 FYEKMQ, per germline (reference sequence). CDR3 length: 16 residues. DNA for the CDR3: TGTGCCAGCAGCCTGGCGACAGGGTATACTGGAAACACCATATATTTT. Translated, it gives CASSLATGYTGNTIYF.

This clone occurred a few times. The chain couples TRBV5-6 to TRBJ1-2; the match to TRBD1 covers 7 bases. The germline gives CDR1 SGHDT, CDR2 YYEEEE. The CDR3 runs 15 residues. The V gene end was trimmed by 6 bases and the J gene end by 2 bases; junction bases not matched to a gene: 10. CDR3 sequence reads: CASTPTGTANYGYTF. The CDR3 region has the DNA TGTGCCAGCACCCCCACCGGGACAGCGAACTATGGCTACACCTTC.

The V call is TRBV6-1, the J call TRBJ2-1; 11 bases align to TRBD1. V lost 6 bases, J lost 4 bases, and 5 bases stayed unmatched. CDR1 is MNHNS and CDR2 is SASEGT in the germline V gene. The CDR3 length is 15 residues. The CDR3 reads CASSWTGGAYNEQFF. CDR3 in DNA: TGTGCCAGCAGCTGGACAGGGGGCGCATACAATGAGCAGTTCTTC.

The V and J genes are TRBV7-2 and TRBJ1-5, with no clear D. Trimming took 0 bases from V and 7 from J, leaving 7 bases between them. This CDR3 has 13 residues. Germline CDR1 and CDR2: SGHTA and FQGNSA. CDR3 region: CASSLAYTQPQHF. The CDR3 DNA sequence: TGTGCCAGCAGCTTAGCGTACACACAGCCCCAGCATTTT.

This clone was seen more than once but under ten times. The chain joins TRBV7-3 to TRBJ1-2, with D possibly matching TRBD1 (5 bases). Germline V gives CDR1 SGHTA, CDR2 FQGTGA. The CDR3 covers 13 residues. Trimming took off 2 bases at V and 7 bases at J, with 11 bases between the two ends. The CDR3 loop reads CASSLRGESGYTF. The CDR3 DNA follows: TGTGCCAGCAGCTTACGGGGGGAGAGTGGCTACACCTTC.

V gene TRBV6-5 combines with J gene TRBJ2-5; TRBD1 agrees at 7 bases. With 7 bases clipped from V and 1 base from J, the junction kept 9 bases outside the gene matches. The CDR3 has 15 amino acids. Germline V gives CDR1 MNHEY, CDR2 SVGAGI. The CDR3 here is CASTQDRATQETQYF. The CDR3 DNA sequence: TGTGCCAGCACTCAAGACAGGGCGACCCAAGAGACCCAGTACTTC.

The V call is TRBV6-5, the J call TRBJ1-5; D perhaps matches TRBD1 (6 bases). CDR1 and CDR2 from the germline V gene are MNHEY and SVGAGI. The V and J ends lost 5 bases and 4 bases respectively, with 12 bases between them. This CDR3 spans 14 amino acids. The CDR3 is CASSERDKNQPQHF. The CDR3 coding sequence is TGTGCCAGCAGTGAACGGGACAAAAATCAGCCCCAGCATTTT.

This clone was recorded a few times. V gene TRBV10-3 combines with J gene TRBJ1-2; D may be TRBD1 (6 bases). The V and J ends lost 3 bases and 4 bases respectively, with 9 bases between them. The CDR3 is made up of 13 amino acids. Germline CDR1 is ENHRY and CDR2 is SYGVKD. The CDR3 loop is CAISEAQGYGYTF. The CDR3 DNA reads TGTGCCATCAGTGAAGCACAGGGCTATGGCTACACCTTC.

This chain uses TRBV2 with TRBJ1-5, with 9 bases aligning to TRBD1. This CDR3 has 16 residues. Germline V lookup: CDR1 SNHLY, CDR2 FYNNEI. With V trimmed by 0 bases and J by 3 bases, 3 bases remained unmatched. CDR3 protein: CASSEAGTGFNQPQHF. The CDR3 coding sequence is TGTGCCAGCAGTGAAGCCGGGACAGGGTTCAATCAGCCCCAGCATTTT. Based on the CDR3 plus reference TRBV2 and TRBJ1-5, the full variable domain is EPEVTQTPSHQVTQMGQEVILRCVPISNHLYFYWYRQILGQKVEFLVSFYNNEISEKSEIFDDQFSVERPDGSNFTLKIRSTKLEDSAMYFCASSEAGTGFNQPQHFGDGTRLSIL.